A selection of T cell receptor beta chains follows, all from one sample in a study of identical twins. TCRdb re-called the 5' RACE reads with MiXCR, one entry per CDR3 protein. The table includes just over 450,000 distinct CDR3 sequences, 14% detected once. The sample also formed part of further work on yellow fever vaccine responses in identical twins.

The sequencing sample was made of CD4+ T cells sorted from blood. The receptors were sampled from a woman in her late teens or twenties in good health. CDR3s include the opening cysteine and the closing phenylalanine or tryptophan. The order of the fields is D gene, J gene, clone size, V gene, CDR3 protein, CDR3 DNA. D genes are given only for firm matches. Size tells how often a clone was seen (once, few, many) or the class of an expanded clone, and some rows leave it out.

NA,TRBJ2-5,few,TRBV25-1,CASSPNRGGQETQYF,TGTGCCAGCAGTCCAAACAGAGGGGGCCAAGAGACCCAGTACTTC
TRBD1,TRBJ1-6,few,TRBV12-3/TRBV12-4,CASSRGQGHSPLHF,TGTGCCAGCAGTAGGGGACAGGGGCATTCACCCCTCCACTTT
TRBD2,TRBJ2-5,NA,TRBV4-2,CASSQGRLAGGLQETQYF,TGTGCCAGCAGCCAAGGTCGACTAGCGGGGGGTCTACAAGAGACCCAGTACTTC
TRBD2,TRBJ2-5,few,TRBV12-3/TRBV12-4,CASSLEIAGALYF,TGTGCCAGCAGTTTAGAAATAGCGGGAGCCTTATACTTC
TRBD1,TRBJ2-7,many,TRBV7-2,CASSSEEGQGSYEQYF,TGTGCCAGCAGCTCCGAGGAGGGACAGGGGTCCTACGAGCAGTACTTC
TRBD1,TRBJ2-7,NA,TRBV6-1,CASRTGVGYEQYF,TGTGCCAGCAGAACAGGGGTGGGTTACGAGCAGTACTTC
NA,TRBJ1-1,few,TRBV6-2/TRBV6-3,CASSRRRAPNTEAFF,TGTGCCAGCAGCCGCCGTCGAGCCCCGAACACTGAAGCTTTCTTT
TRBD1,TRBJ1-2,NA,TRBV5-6,CASSSDRPNYGYTF,TGTGCCAGCAGCTCGGACAGGCCGAACTATGGCTACACCTTC
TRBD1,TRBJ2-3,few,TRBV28,CASRSSGQGTDTQYF,TGTGCCAGCAGATCATCAGGACAGGGAACAGATACGCAGTATTTT
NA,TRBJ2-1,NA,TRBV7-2,CASSSNRVFGGNEQFF,TGTGCCAGCAGCTCAAACCGGGTGTTTGGGGGGAATGAGCAGTTCTTC
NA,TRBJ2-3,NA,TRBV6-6,CASSDRDTQYF,TGTGCCAGCAGCGACAGAGATACGCAGTATTTT
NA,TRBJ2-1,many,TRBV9,CASSLTGAPYNEQFF,TGTGCCAGCAGCTTAACGGGAGCGCCCTACAATGAGCAGTTCTTC
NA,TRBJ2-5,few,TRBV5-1,CASRGTGQETQYF,TGCGCCAGCAGGGGAACAGGACAAGAGACCCAGTACTTC
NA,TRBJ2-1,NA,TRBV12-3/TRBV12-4,CASTHTIDGVSYNEQFF,TGTGCCAGCACCCACACAATTGACGGGGTGTCCTACAATGAGCAGTTCTTC
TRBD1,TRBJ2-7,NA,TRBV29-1,CSVEDSGTGSSYEQYF,TGCAGCGTTGAAGATTCCGGGACAGGGTCCTCCTACGAGCAGTACTTC
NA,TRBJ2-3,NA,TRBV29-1,CSVPQGNTQYF,TGCAGCGTTCCACAGGGCAATACGCAGTATTTT
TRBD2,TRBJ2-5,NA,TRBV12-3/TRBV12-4,CASSSRTSGGQETQYF,TGTGCCAGCAGTAGCCGGACTAGCGGGGGCCAAGAGACCCAGTACTTC
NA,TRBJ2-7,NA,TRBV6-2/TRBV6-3,CASTGSSEQYF,TGTGCCAGCACAGGGTCCTCCGAGCAGTACTTC
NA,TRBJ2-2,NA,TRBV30,CAWSHRSTGELFF,TGTGCCTGGAGTCACAGGAGCACCGGGGAGCTGTTTTTT
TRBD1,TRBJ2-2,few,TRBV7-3,CASSQLGTGTGVSGELFF,TGTGCCAGCAGCCAGCTGGGGACCGGGACAGGGGTTTCCGGGGAGCTGTTTTTT
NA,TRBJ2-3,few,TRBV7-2,CASSLSFTDTQYF,TGTGCCAGCAGCTTAAGTTTTACAGATACGCAGTATTTT
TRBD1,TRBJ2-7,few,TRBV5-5,CASSYEGSGGYEQYF,TGTGCCAGCAGCTACGAGGGGTCAGGGGGCTACGAGCAGTACTTC
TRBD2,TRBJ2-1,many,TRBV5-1,CASSLEVAGDNEQFF,TGCGCCAGCAGCTTGGAGGTAGCGGGGGACAATGAGCAGTTCTTC
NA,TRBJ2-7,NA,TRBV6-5,CASSYSTGGNEQYF,TGTGCCAGCAGTTACTCGACGGGCGGGAACGAGCAGTACTTC
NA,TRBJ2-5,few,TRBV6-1,CASSETIQETQYF,TGTGCCAGCAGTGAGACCATCCAAGAGACCCAGTACTTC
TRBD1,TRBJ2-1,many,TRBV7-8,CASSRRDRASVAYNEQFF,TGTGCCAGCAGCCGCCGGGACAGGGCTTCTGTGGCCTACAATGAGCAGTTCTTC
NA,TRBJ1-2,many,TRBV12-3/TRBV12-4,CASSLILLNGYTF,TGTGCCAGCAGTTTAATTCTCCTCAATGGCTACACCTTC
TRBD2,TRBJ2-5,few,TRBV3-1,CASSQTRGLVATQYF,TGTGCCAGCAGCCAGACCCGAGGACTAGTCGCGACCCAGTACTTC
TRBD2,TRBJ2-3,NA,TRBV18,CASSPLMTSGGADTQYF,TGTGCCAGCTCACCCCTAATGACTAGCGGGGGCGCAGATACGCAGTATTTT
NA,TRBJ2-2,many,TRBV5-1,CASSLVQGGELFF,TGCGCCAGCAGCTTGGTCCAGGGCGGGGAGCTGTTTTTT
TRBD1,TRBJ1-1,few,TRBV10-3,CAIRSTGLNTEAFF,TGTGCCATCAGATCGACAGGGCTGAACACTGAAGCTTTCTTT
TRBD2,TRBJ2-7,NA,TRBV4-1,CASSHGPGTSDSYEQYF,TGCGCCAGCAGCCATGGCCCCGGGACTAGCGACTCCTACGAGCAGTACTTC
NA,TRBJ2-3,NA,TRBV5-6,CASSSLGGSDTQYF,TGTGCCAGCAGCTCCCTCGGGGGCTCAGATACGCAGTATTTT
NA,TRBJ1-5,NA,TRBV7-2,CASSLDGARQEPQHF,TGTGCCAGCAGCTTAGACGGGGCCCGACAGGAGCCCCAGCATTTT
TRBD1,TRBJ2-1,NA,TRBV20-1,CSARDRVRNEQFF,TGCAGTGCCCGGGACAGGGTAAGGAATGAGCAGTTCTTC
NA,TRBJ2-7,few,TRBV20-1,CARLQRAKFSYEQYF,TGCGCGAGGTTGCAGCGGGCCAAATTTTCCTACGAGCAGTACTTC
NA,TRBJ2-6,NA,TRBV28,CASSPPGRLSGANVLTF,TGTGCCAGCAGTCCACCGGGACGACTCTCTGGGGCCAACGTCCTGACTTTC
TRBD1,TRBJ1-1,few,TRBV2,CASSRDRGPEAFF,TGTGCCAGCAGCCGGGACAGGGGGCCTGAAGCTTTCTTT
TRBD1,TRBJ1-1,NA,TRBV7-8,CASSSRGAQGANTEAFF,TGTGCCAGCAGCTCCCGAGGGGCACAGGGGGCGAACACTGAAGCTTTCTTT
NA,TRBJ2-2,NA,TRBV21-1,CASSAQKRTGYTGDLFF,TGTGCCAGCAGCGCCCAAAAGCGGACAGGGTACACCGGGGATCTGTTTTTT
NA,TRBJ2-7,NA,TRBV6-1,CASSHRGQGGHQYF,TGTGCCAGCAGTCATCGAGGACAGGGAGGGCATCAGTACTTC
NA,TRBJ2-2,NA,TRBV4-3,CASSQGFGGGGELFF,TGCGCCAGCAGCCAAGGATTCGGAGGGGGCGGGGAGCTGTTTTTT
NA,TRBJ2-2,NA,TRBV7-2,CASSLAGAGGELFF,TGTGCCAGCAGCTTAGCTGGGGCAGGCGGGGAGCTGTTTTTT
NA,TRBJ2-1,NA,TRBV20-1,CSARDRRTGRGNEQFF,TGCAGTGCTAGAGATCGGAGAACAGGGAGGGGGAATGAGCAGTTCTTC
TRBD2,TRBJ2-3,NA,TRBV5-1,CASSIGTSGSTDTQYF,TGCGCCAGCAGCATTGGGACTAGCGGGAGTACAGATACGCAGTATTTT
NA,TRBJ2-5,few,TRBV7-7,CASSPLGGRETQYF,TGTGCTAGCAGCCCGCTGGGCGGTAGGGAGACCCAGTACTTC
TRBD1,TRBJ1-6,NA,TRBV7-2,CASSPRQGDNSPLHF,TGTGCCAGCAGCCCTCGACAGGGGGATAATTCACCCCTCCACTTT
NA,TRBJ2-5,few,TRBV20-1,CSARDGRALETQYF,TGCAGTGCTAGAGATGGACGGGCTCTGGAGACCCAGTACTTC
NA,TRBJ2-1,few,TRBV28,CASSHSGLGREQFF,TGTGCCAGCAGTCACTCCGGGTTGGGGCGTGAGCAGTTCTTC
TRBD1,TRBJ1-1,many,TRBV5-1,CASSLRIGTENTEAFF,TGCGCCAGCAGCTTGCGGATCGGGACAGAGAACACTGAAGCTTTCTTT
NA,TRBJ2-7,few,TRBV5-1,CASSLESPSAYEQYF,TGCGCCAGCAGCTTGGAATCTCCCAGTGCCTACGAGCAGTACTTC